The 31 T cell receptor beta chains below were found in one sample sequenced in a study of molecular identifiers for immune sequencing clone quantification. TCRdb used MiXCR to reprocess the PCR reads, holding one entry per CDR3 protein. The sample contains about 640,000 distinct CDR3 sequences, nearly 20% of which appear only once. Sequencing used naive CD8+ T cells from blood, with Jurkat cell RNA spiked in. Subset given: FACS-sorted CD8+CD4-CCR7+CD45RA+ naive T cells. All receptors derive from a human donor in good health. Some libraries in this study had Jurkat cell RNA spiked in.

This clonotype appeared many times. The chain employs TRBV28 and TRBJ2-3; TRBD2 agrees at 10 bases. This CDR3 contains 16 residues. The junction had 9 bases not matched to a gene; V was cut back by 4 bases and J by 5 bases. CDR1 is MDHEN and CDR2 is SYDVKM in the germline V gene. DNA for the CDR3: TGTGCCAGCAGTTACCCTAGCGGGAGCTCAGTAGATACGCAGTATTTT. This translates into CASSYPSGSSVDTQYF. The full variable domain, in which reference TRBV28 and TRBJ2-3 provide the parts outside the CDR3, is DVKVTQSSRYLVKRTGEKVFLECVQDMDHENMFWYRQDPGLGLRLIYFSYDVKMKEKGDIPEGYSVSREKKERFSLILESASTNQTSMYLCASSYPSGSSVDTQYFGPGTRLTVL.

This clonotype was seen many times. The chain carries TRBV9 and TRBJ2-2; D gene uncertain. Trimming took 3 bases from V and 0 from J, leaving 6 bases between them. The CDR3 is 14 residues long. Germline assignment: CDR1 SGDLS and CDR2 YYNGEE. The CDR3 sequence is CASSEPSNTGELFF. CDR3 in DNA: TGTGCCAGCAGCGAGCCGTCGAACACCGGGGAGCTGTTTTTT.

As to this clonotype: A clone one base away is much larger, so this may be a read error. This chain links TRBV27 with TRBJ2-3; D might be TRBD1 (5 bases). The germline CDR1 and CDR2 sequences are MNHEY and SMNVEV (reference sequence). The CDR3 length is 14 residues. This chain's CDR3 is CAGSSKGSTDTQYF. CDR3 nucleotide sequence: TGTGCCGGCAGTTCCAAGGGGAGCACAGATACGCAGTATTTT.

This clonotype was seen a few times. The rearrangement links TRBV6-2 or TRBV6-3 to TRBJ2-7; D is ambiguous. The V end was cut by 2 bases, the J end by 4 bases, with 9 bases between. Germline V gives CDR1 MNHEY, CDR2 SVGEGT. This CDR3 is 13 amino acids long. The CDR3 DNA reads as TGTGCCAGCAGTTACGGGCAGAGGTACGAGCAGTACTTC. This sequence encodes CASSYGQRYEQYF.

This clonotype was counted at least ten times. This chain links TRBV19 with TRBJ2-3; 9 bases map to TRBD2. Per germline, CDR1 LNHDA and CDR2 SQIVND (reference sequence). The CDR3 length is 15 residues. Trimming took 4 bases from V and 4 from J; bases not matched to a gene: 6. DNA of the CDR3: TGTGCCAGTAGTAGTCTAGCGGGGTTGGCAGATACGCAGTATTTT. Residues: CASSSLAGLADTQYF.

This clonotype was counted ten times or more. This chain links TRBV19 with TRBJ1-1; tentative D call: TRBD1 (6 bases). V was clipped by 3 bases and J by 4 bases, with 15 bases between them. The CDR3 is 15 amino acids. Germline assignment: CDR1 LNHDA and CDR2 SQIVND (reference sequence). CDR3 region: CASSILGDKTTEAFF. CDR3 in DNA: TGTGCCAGTAGTATTCTGGGGGACAAAACCACTGAAGCTTTCTTT. The variable domain in full, with the rest retrieved from reference TRBV19 and TRBJ1-1, is DGGITQSPKYLFRKEGQNVTLSCEQNLNHDAMYWYRQDPGQGLRLIYYSQIVNDFQKGDIAEGYSVSREKKESFPLTVTSAQKNPTAFYLCASSILGDKTTEAFFGQGTRLTVV.

There are a few counts of this clonotype. The chain has TRBV12-3 or TRBV12-4 and TRBJ2-7, with 8 bases aligning to TRBD2. The CDR3 extends over 17 amino acids. V trimming: 5 bases; J trimming: 1 base; junction bases outside the gene matches: 13. The DNA of the CDR3 is TGTGCCAGCAGTCCAAACGTACCGGGACTAGATTCCTACGAGCAGTACTTC. This gives the protein CASSPNVPGLDSYEQYF.

This clonotype showed up just once. Being one base from a much bigger clone, this may be a read error. The V call is TRBV20-1, the J call TRBJ2-7; the D gene is possibly TRBD1 (6 bases). The length of the CDR3 is 14 residues. The germline V gene encodes CDR1 DFQATT and CDR2 SNEGSKA (reference sequence). The CDR3 DNA sequence: TGCAGTGCTAGGATCCGGCAGGGGAGCTACGAGCGGTACTTC. Protein sequence: CSARIRQGSYERYF.

Of note for this clonotype: A read error may explain this, as a much larger clone is one base away. The V and J genes are TRBV28 and TRBJ1-4; D gene ambiguous. The length of the CDR3 is 14 residues. The germline CDR1 and CDR2 sequences are MDHEN and SYDVKM. In nucleotides, the CDR3 is TGTGCCGGCAGAGCAGTAGAAGCTAATGAAAAACTGTTTTTT. Its translation: CAGRAVEANEKLFF. Complete variable domain (other parts from reference TRBV28 and TRBJ1-4): DVKVTQSSRYLVKRTGEKVFLECVQDMDHENMFWYRQDPGLGLRLIYFSYDVKMKEKGDIPEGYSVSREKKERFSLILESASTNQTSMYLCAGRAVEANEKLFFGSGTQLSVL.

This clonotype has a count of ten or more. The V and J genes are TRBV5-1 and TRBJ2-1, with D perhaps matching TRBD2 (5 bases). The CDR3 is made up of 12 amino acids. Germline CDR1 SGHRS, CDR2 YFSETQ. Trimming stripped 0 bases from V and 8 bases from J, with 6 bases between. CDR3: CASSLAGDEQFF. DNA for the CDR3: TGCGCCAGCAGCTTGGCCGGGGATGAGCAGTTCTTC.

This clonotype showed up many times. The CDR3 loop is CASSLRDTFFF. In nucleotides, the CDR3 is TGTGCCAGCAGCTTACGGGACACTTTCTTCTTT. V usage is TRBV11-2 and J usage is TRBJ1-1; D perhaps matches TRBD1 (6 bases). The germline V gene encodes CDR1 SGHAT and CDR2 FQNNGV. This CDR3 contains 11 residues. V gave up 2 bases and J gave up 14 bases, with 12 bases separating them.

With respect to this clonotype: No conserved phenylalanine or tryptophan ends this CDR3, so it is likely a read error. The chain joins TRBV10-2 to TRBJ2-3, with D tentatively TRBD1 or TRBD2 (5 bases each). V was pared by 3 bases and J by 2 bases, with 15 bases between. The CDR3 covers 16 residues. Germline-derived CDR1 and CDR2 are WSHSY and SAAADI. The CDR3 loop is CASSDGGGMDTDTQYL. In nucleotides, the CDR3 is TGCGCCAGCAGTGACGGTGGGGGAATGGACACAGATACGCAGTATCTT.

This clonotype was seen ten or more times. This rearrangement joins TRBV20-1 to TRBJ1-4, with 9 positions matching TRBD1. With V trimmed by 5 bases and J by 6 bases, 1 base remained unmatched. Germline CDR1 DFQATT, CDR2 SNEGSKA (reference sequence). The CDR3 has 12 residues. For the CDR3, the DNA is TGCAGTGCTGGGGACAGGGATGAAAAACTGTTTTTT. It yields the protein CSAGDRDEKLFF.

This clonotype was counted between two and nine times. The CDR3 sequence is CASSQDFSVVQPQHF. DNA for the CDR3: TGCGCCAGCAGCCAAGATTTTTCCGTGGTTCAGCCCCAGCATTTT. The J gene is TRBJ1-5, the V gene TRBV4-1, with D uncertain. There are 15 residues in the CDR3. Trimming shortened V by 0 bases and J by 6 bases, and 12 bases separated the two germline ends. Germline CDR1 reads MGHRA; CDR2 reads YSYEKL.

J is TRBJ2-1 and V is TRBV12-3 or TRBV12-4; 7 bases map to TRBD1. The trim removed 6 bases at V and 2 bases at J, leaving 7 bases unmatched. The CDR3 sequence is 15 residues long. The CDR3 region is CASSLTGQTYNEQFF. The CDR3 coding sequence is TGTGCCAGCAGCCTCACGGGACAGACCTACAATGAGCAGTTCTTC.

As regards this clonotype: This clone may be a read error of a much larger clone one base away. V gene TRBV27 combines with J gene TRBJ1-1; no definite D call. Germline CDR1 reads MNHEY; CDR2 reads SMNVEV (reference sequence). The CDR3 length is 12 residues. DNA for the CDR3: TGTACCAGCAGTTTACCGGGTCCCGAAGCTTTCTTT. It is translated as CTSSLPGPEAFF.

This clonotype was observed many times. The chain couples TRBV20-1 to TRBJ2-3, with 9 bases matching TRBD2. Trimming at V came to 2 bases and at J to 2 bases, leaving 5 bases not matched to a gene. CDR1 and CDR2 (germline): DFQATT, SNEGSKA (reference sequence). The CDR3 is 15 amino acids. CDR3 sequence reads: CSARRTSASTDTQYF. CDR3 in DNA: TGCAGTGCTAGAAGGACTAGCGCCTCCACAGATACGCAGTATTTT.

Concerning this clonotype itself: This may be a read error, as it is one base from a much larger clone. V and J are TRBV18 and TRBJ2-1; a weak D match, TRBD2 (5 bases). The CDR3 length is 14 residues. V lost 2 bases and J lost 6, with 11 bases in between. CDR1 is KGHSH and CDR2 is LQKENI in the germline V gene. The CDR3: CASSPGGEVNEQFF. The CDR3 nucleotides are TGTGCCAGCTCACCAGGAGGAGAGGTCAATGAGCAGTTCTTC. The full variable domain, rest sourced from reference TRBV18 and TRBJ2-1, is NAGVMQNPRHLVRRRGQEARLRCSPMKGHSHVYWYRQLPEEGLKFMVYLQKENIIDESGMPKERFSAEFPKEGPSILRIQQVVRGDSAAYFCASSPGGEVNEQFFGPGTRLTVL.

About this clonotype itself: It may be a read error: a sequence one base away is much more abundant. V gene TRBV7-6 combines with J gene TRBJ2-1; 11 bases are a match to TRBD2. Per germline, CDR1 SGHVS and CDR2 FNYEAQ. The CDR3 runs 19 residues. CDR3: CASSAALAGVLSGLGELFF. The DNA of the CDR3 is TGTGCCAGCAGCGCCGCACTAGCGGGGGTGTTGAGTGGACTCGGTGAGCTGTTCTTC.

The J gene is TRBJ1-1, the V gene TRBV4-2, with TRBD1 identical over 9 bases. V gave up 3 bases and J gave up 0 bases; unmatched junction bases: 8. Germline CDR1 LGHNA, CDR2 YNFKEQ. The CDR3 has 17 residues. The CDR3 is CASSQVPGQGLNTEAFF. Written as DNA, the CDR3 is TGTGCCAGCAGCCAGGTACCGGGACAGGGCTTGAACACTGAAGCTTTCTTT.

This clonotype was observed a few times. The V gene is TRBV5-1, the J gene TRBJ2-7, with 9 bases matching TRBD1. The CDR3 covers 16 residues. Looked up from germline, CDR1 is SGHRS and CDR2 is YFSETQ. The V gene end was trimmed by 3 bases and the J gene end by 6 bases; junction bases not matched to a gene: 13. Written as DNA, the CDR3 is TGCGCCAGCAGCTACCCTGAACAGGGGGCGCGGCTCGAGCAGTACTTC. It is translated as CASSYPEQGARLEQYF. The full variable domain, in which reference TRBV5-1 and TRBJ2-7 provide the parts outside the CDR3, is KAGVTQTPRYLIKTRGQQVTLSCSPISGHRSVSWYQQTPGQGLQFLFEYFSETQRNKGNFPGRFSGRQFSNSRSEMNVSTLELGDSALYLCASSYPEQGARLEQYFGPGTRLTVT.

The sample holds many counts of this clonotype. The chain recombines TRBV7-6 with TRBJ2-6, with D perhaps matching TRBD1 (5 bases). This CDR3 is built from 15 residues. V lost 4 bases and J lost 0, with 7 bases in between. The germline V gene has CDR1 SGHVS and CDR2 FNYEAQ. The CDR3: CASSSTVSGANVLTF. As DNA, the CDR3 is TGTGCCAGCAGCTCGACAGTCTCTGGGGCCAACGTCCTGACTTTC.

Written as DNA, the CDR3 is TGTGCCAGCAGTGGGAGGGGACTAGCGGAAAACACCGGGGAGCTGTTTTTT. This encodes CASSGRGLAENTGELFF. The chain is built from TRBV9 and TRBJ2-2, with 11 nucleotides matching TRBD2. V was pared by 5 bases and J by 2 bases, with 8 bases of the junction left unmatched. Germline V gives CDR1 SGDLS, CDR2 YYNGEE. The CDR3 length is 17 residues.

As to this clonotype: This may be a read error: a much more frequent sequence differs by one nucleotide. The rearrangement joins TRBV7-9 to TRBJ2-5; perhaps TRBD1 as D (6 bases). This CDR3 contains 14 residues. Germline V gene sequence: CDR1 SEHNR, CDR2 FQNEAQ (reference sequence). Trimming shortened V by 5 bases and J by 1 base, and 11 bases separated the two germline ends. The CDR3 region is CASSQRGCQETQYF. The CDR3 nucleotides read TGTGCCAGCAGCCAAAGGGGGTGCCAAGAGACCCAGTACTTC.

This clonotype showed up many times. The J gene is TRBJ2-7, the V gene TRBV20-1; 9 bases align to TRBD2. Per germline, CDR1 DFQATT and CDR2 SNEGSKA (reference sequence). Trimming cost V 3 bases and J 2 bases; bases outside gene matches: 2. This CDR3 contains 13 residues. The CDR3 reads CSARPSGAYEQYF. The CDR3 DNA reads as TGCAGTGCTAGGCCTAGCGGGGCCTACGAGCAGTACTTC.

This clonotype has at least ten counts. The chain carries TRBV29-1 and TRBJ1-2, with 7 bases identical to TRBD1. Per the germline V gene, CDR1 is SQVTM and CDR2 is ANQGSEA. This CDR3 contains 12 residues. After removal of 4 bases from V and 3 bases from J, the junction contained 2 bases not matched to a gene. The CDR3 coding sequence is TGCAGCGTTGCTGGACAGGACTATGGCTACACCTTC. This codes for CSVAGQDYGYTF.

Concerning this clonotype: A much larger clone differs from this one at a single base, so this may be a read error. The chain employs TRBV2 and TRBJ2-1; D is possibly TRBD1 (5 bases). In germline, CDR1 is SNHLY, CDR2 FYNNEI. The CDR3 extends over 16 amino acids. The DNA of the CDR3 is TGTGCCAGCAGGGAAGAGCCGAGACAGTTCCACAATGAGCAGTTCTTC. Translation gives CASREEPRQFHNEQFF.

This clonotype has more than one count but fewer than ten. At one end the junction does not follow the germline gene, possibly because of a read error. The chain combines TRBV4-1 with TRBJ2-1; either TRBD1 or TRBD2 may fit D (5 bases each). Germline V CDR1 and CDR2: MGHRA, YSYEKL. The CDR3 covers 16 residues. CDR3 sequence: CVSSQEGPKLYNEQFF. CDR3 nucleotides: TGCGTCAGCAGCCAAGAGGGGCCGAAACTTTACAATGAGCAGTTCTTC.

Many counts were recorded for this clonotype. The chain joins TRBV6-5 to TRBJ2-3; 10 nucleotides agree with TRBD1. The CDR3 is 16 residues long. Germline lookup yields CDR1 MNHEY and CDR2 SVGAGI. Losses at the gene ends were 0 bases for V and 5 bases for J; bases not matched to a gene: 5. The CDR3 region is CASSYSTGGFGDTQYF. The CDR3 nucleotides are TGTGCCAGCAGTTACTCGACAGGGGGCTTTGGAGATACGCAGTATTTT.

With regard to this clonotype: Possible read error: a much larger clone is one base away. This chain connects TRBV28 to TRBJ1-4, with TRBD1 identical over 7 bases. The CDR3 is 16 amino acids. Germline CDR1 reads MDHEN; CDR2 reads SYDVKM. Trimming took 6 bases from V and 6 from J; bases not matched to a gene: 13. The CDR3 DNA is TGTGCCAGCAGCACACCAAGACAGGGTTTGGATGAAAAACTGTTTTTT. Translated, it gives CASSTPRQGLDEKLFF.

This clonotype was observed a handful of times. The chain recombines TRBV11-2 with TRBJ1-2, with TRBD1 matching over 10 bases. Germline V lookup: CDR1 SGHAT, CDR2 FQNNGV. This CDR3 is built from 15 residues. The ends lost 6 bases at V and 6 bases at J; junction bases unmatched: 10. The CDR3 reads CASSSDATGGHGYTF. The DNA for the CDR3 is TGTGCCAGCAGTTCCGATGCGACAGGGGGCCATGGCTACACCTTC.